These 29 T cell receptor beta chains were sequenced from one sample in a study of shared clonotypes between healthy human individuals. CD45RO-negative, CCR7-selected cells formed the naive CD8 fraction, which excluded terminally differentiated effector memory CD45RA+ cells. Some clones are missing from TCRdb's copy, which holds only in-frame ones; the method was immunoSEQ multiplex PCR. Counted here are almost 700,000 clones, about 91% occurring once; the ten biggest clones make up roughly 24%. The sequenced sample was naive CD8+ T cells sorted from blood. Every receptor here comes from a man aged 25-45 years in good health.

The genes are TRBV9 and TRBJ1-1; possibly TRBD1 for D (6 bases). Trimming stripped 4 bases from V and 0 bases from J, with 16 bases between. CDR3 length equals 16 residues. Germline V gives CDR1 SGDLS, CDR2 YYNGEE. The CDR3 reads CASSPPGRGLNTEAFF. In DNA, the CDR3 is TGTGCCAGCAGCCCCCCGGGCAGGGGCCTGAACACTGAAGCTTTCTTT.

The chain recombines TRBV7-8 with TRBJ2-7; D assignment may be TRBD1 or TRBD2 (5 bases each). From germline, CDR1 is SGHVS and CDR2 FQNEAQ. With 1 base removed from V and 3 bases from J, the gap between germline ends came to 16 bases. CDR3 length equals 16 residues. For the CDR3, the DNA is TGTGCCAGCAGCTTAGGCGAGGGGTTAAGCTACTACGAGCAGTACTTC. Its translation is CASSLGEGLSYYEQYF.

The chain has TRBV4-1 and TRBJ2-7; D may be TRBD1 or TRBD2 (5 bases each). The CDR3 covers 16 residues. The germline V gene encodes CDR1 MGHRA and CDR2 YSYEKL. V lost 0 bases, J lost 7 bases, and 19 bases lay in between. CDR3 protein: CASSQDHGLGLLEQYF. The CDR3 region has the DNA TGCGCCAGCAGCCAAGATCATGGACTGGGGCTGCTAGAGCAGTACTTC.

As for this clone: The junction departs from the called germline gene at one end, perhaps through a read error. The J gene is TRBJ1-5, the V gene TRBV19; D is unresolved. CDR1 and CDR2 (germline): LNHDA, SQIVND (reference sequence). The CDR3 has 15 amino acids. DNA for the CDR3: TGTGCCAGTAGTCTAGACGAATATAGCAATCAGCCCCAGCATTTT. Amino acids: CASSLDEYSNQPQHF. Full variable domain (missing parts from reference TRBV19 and TRBJ1-5): DGGITQSPKYLFRKEGQNVTLSCEQNLNHDAMYWYRQDPGQGLRLIYYSQIVNDFQKGDIAEGYSVSREKKESFPLTVTSAQKNPTAFYLCASSLDEYSNQPQHFGDGTRLSIL.

The chain carries TRBV27 and TRBJ2-7; D may match TRBD1 or TRBD2 (5 bases each). With 6 bases removed from V and 4 bases from J, the gap between germline ends came to 16 bases. The CDR3 consists of 14 residues. Germline CDR1 reads MNHEY; CDR2 reads SMNVEV (reference sequence). CDR3 nucleotides: TGTGCCAGCAGATTAACCTGGGACGGTTACGAGCAGTACTTC. Its translation: CASRLTWDGYEQYF.

The chain joins TRBV5-5 to TRBJ2-7, with 11 bases aligning to TRBD1. The germline V gene encodes CDR1 SGHKS and CDR2 YYEKEE (reference sequence). V trimming: 4 bases; J trimming: 0 bases; junction bases outside the gene matches: 3. This CDR3 is 15 amino acids long. The CDR3 bases are TGTGCCAGCAGCAACGGACAGGGGGCCTCCTACGAGCAGTACTTC. This translates into CASSNGQGASYEQYF. The full variable domain, in which reference TRBV5-5 and TRBJ2-7 provide the parts outside the CDR3, is DAGVTQSPTHLIKTRGQQVTLRCSPISGHKSVSWYQQVLGQGPQFIFQYYEKEERGRGNFPDRFSARQFPNYSSELNVNALLLGDSALYLCASSNGQGASYEQYFGPGTRLTVT.

This clone was seen just once. V gene TRBV6-1 combines with J gene TRBJ2-1; 13 bases are shared with TRBD2. Losses at the gene ends were 2 bases for V and 2 bases for J; bases not matched to a gene: 3. The CDR3 spans 17 residues. Germline-derived CDR1 and CDR2 are MNHNS and SASEGT. This CDR3 reads CASSETSGRGTYNEQFF. In nucleotides, the CDR3 is TGTGCCAGCAGTGAAACTAGCGGGAGGGGAACCTACAATGAGCAGTTCTTC.

Remarks on this clone: Additional DNA sequences in this sample encode the identical CDR3. This chain uses TRBV13 with TRBJ2-7, with D uncertain. Trimming pared 1 base from V and 3 bases from J, leaving 4 bases between. Germline CDR1 is PRHDT and CDR2 is FYEKMQ (reference sequence). This CDR3 is built from 12 residues. The CDR3 region is CASSLAGYEQYF. The DNA of the CDR3 is TGTGCCAGCAGCTTAGCCGGCTACGAGCAGTACTTC.

The chain combines TRBV9 with TRBJ2-3; D uncertain. Germline V CDR1 and CDR2: SGDLS, YYNGEE. V dropped 4 bases and J dropped 3 bases, with 3 bases sitting between them. The CDR3 has 11 amino acids. This CDR3 reads CASSRTDTQYF. The DNA of the CDR3 is TGTGCCAGCAGCCGAACAGATACGCAGTATTTT.

The chain employs TRBV11-2 and TRBJ2-7; D is possibly TRBD1 (6 bases). This CDR3 comprises 14 residues. V lost 4 bases and J lost 2, with 12 bases in between. Germline loops: CDR1 SGHAT, CDR2 FQNNGV. As DNA, the CDR3 is TGTGCCAGCAGCTCCACTGACAGGACCTACGAGCAGTACTTC. It yields the protein CASSSTDRTYEQYF. Full variable domain (rest looked up from reference TRBV11-2 and TRBJ2-7): EAGVAQSPRYKIIEKRQSVAFWCNPISGHATLYWYQQILGQGPKLLIQFQNNGVVDDSQLPKDRFSAERLKGVDSTLKIQPAKLEDSAVYLCASSSTDRTYEQYFGPGTRLTVT.

V gene TRBV27 combines with J gene TRBJ1-2; D gene uncertain. Germline CDR1 reads MNHEY; CDR2 reads SMNVEV (reference sequence). The V gene lost 4 bases and the J gene lost 12 bases, with 18 bases spanning the gap. CDR3 length: 13 residues. The CDR3 region has the DNA TGTGCCAGCAGTTCAGGTTTTGGGTTGGCAGACACCTTC. Translation gives CASSSGFGLADTF.

The chain recombines TRBV10-3 with TRBJ2-7, with D unclear. The V gene lost 0 bases and the J gene lost 0 bases, with 12 bases spanning the gap. There are 16 residues in the CDR3. CDR1 ENHRY and CDR2 SYGVKD come from the germline V gene. The CDR3 spells CAISESDRESSYEQYF. The CDR3 DNA is TGTGCCATCAGTGAGTCGGACCGCGAGAGCTCCTACGAGCAGTACTTC.

The chain recombines TRBV7-9 with TRBJ2-7, with D uncertain. CDR1 is SEHNR and CDR2 is FQNEAQ in the germline V gene (reference sequence). V lost 1 base and J 5 bases, leaving 9 bases between the germline ends. This CDR3 region has 13 residues. The CDR3 DNA is TGTGCCAGCAGCTTAGGGGTAGCTGACGAGCAGTACTTC. Its translation: CASSLGVADEQYF.

The chain uses TRBV15 and TRBJ1-5; no definite D call. V dropped 5 bases and J dropped 1 base, with 12 bases sitting between them. The length of the CDR3 is 15 residues. The germline V gene encodes CDR1 LNHNV and CDR2 YYDKDF (reference sequence). The DNA for the CDR3 is TGTGCCACCAGCGTGGAGCGGATCAGCAATCAGCCCCAGCATTTT. This codes for CATSVERISNQPQHF.

The V and J genes are TRBV29-1 and TRBJ2-7, with a possible D match to TRBD2 (5 bases). The length of the CDR3 is 13 residues. V lost 4 bases, J lost 2 bases, and 12 bases lay in between. Looked up from germline, CDR1 is SQVTM and CDR2 is ANQGSEA. The CDR3 DNA reads as TGCAGCGTTGCGGTCGGGATGGCCTACGAGCAGTACTTC. It translates to CSVAVGMAYEQYF.

The chain links TRBV19 to TRBJ1-5; 8 nucleotides agree with TRBD1. From germline, CDR1 is LNHDA and CDR2 SQIVND (reference sequence). J lost 5 bases, V lost 5 bases, and 5 bases had no gene match. The CDR3 spans 14 residues. CDR3 nucleotides: TGTGCCAGTAGTGACGACAGGGGAGATCAGCCCCAGCATTTT. Amino acid sequence: CASSDDRGDQPQHF.

The V call is TRBV7-9, the J call TRBJ2-1, with 13 bases matching TRBD2. The CDR3 runs to 15 residues. Trimming removed 5 bases from V and 7 bases from J; junction bases left unmatched: 5. Germline-derived CDR1 and CDR2 are SEHNR and FQNEAQ (reference sequence). The CDR3 DNA follows: TGTGCCAGCAGCCGGACTAGCGGGAGTGCGAATGAGCAGTTCTTC. Its translation: CASSRTSGSANEQFF.

V and J are TRBV27 and TRBJ2-2; possibly TRBD2 for D (5 bases). The V gene lost 2 bases and the J gene lost 4 bases, with 14 bases spanning the gap. The CDR3 runs 16 residues. Germline V lookup: CDR1 MNHEY, CDR2 SMNVEV (reference sequence). CDR3 amino acids: CASSLGVGVGTGELFF. The CDR3 DNA is TGTGCCAGCAGTTTAGGTGTGGGAGTAGGCACCGGGGAGCTGTTTTTT.

The V call is TRBV5-4, the J call TRBJ2-3, with unresolved D. Between the trimmed V and J ends, which lost 2 bases and 5 bases, there was a span of 9 bases. The germline V gene has CDR1 SGHNT and CDR2 YYREEE (reference sequence). The CDR3 has 13 amino acids. For the CDR3, the DNA is TGTGCCAGCAGCTTTAATAGAGGAGATACGCAGTATTTT. Protein sequence: CASSFNRGDTQYF.

The V call is TRBV9, the J call TRBJ1-1; TRBD1 aligns across 7 bases. This CDR3 has 14 residues. Germline values: CDR1 SGDLS, CDR2 YYNGEE. After removal of 3 bases from V and 8 bases from J, the junction contained 10 bases not matched to a gene. The CDR3 DNA reads as TGTGCCAGCAGCGAGACAGGGAAGGGCATAGAAGCTTTCTTT. This translates into CASSETGKGIEAFF.

This rearrangement joins TRBV7-6 to TRBJ2-2; tentative D call: TRBD2 (6 bases). V lost 2 bases and J 6 bases, leaving 13 bases between the germline ends. Per the germline V gene, CDR1 is SGHVS and CDR2 is FNYEAQ. The CDR3 has 15 amino acids. The CDR3 here is CASSLNRESAGELFF. CDR3 bases: TGTGCCAGCAGCTTAAATCGGGAGTCGGCCGGGGAGCTGTTTTTT. Based on the CDR3 plus reference TRBV7-6 and TRBJ2-2, the full variable domain is GAGVSQSPRYKVTKRGQDVALRCDPISGHVSLYWYRQALGQGPEFLTYFNYEAQQDKSGLPNDRFSAERPEGSISTLTIQRTEQRDSAMYRCASSLNRESAGELFFGEGSRLTVL.

CDR3 protein: CASSLAEGEQYF. The CDR3 region has the DNA TGTGCCAGCAGCTTAGCGGAAGGCGAGCAGTACTTC. The genes are TRBV7-9 and TRBJ2-7; D is ambiguous. The CDR3 contains 12 residues. The V end lost 0 bases, the J end lost 6 bases, and 6 bases lay between the germline ends. From germline, CDR1 is SEHNR and CDR2 FQNEAQ (reference sequence).

V is TRBV7-2 and J is TRBJ2-5, with 13 bases fitting TRBD2. The CDR3 has 16 amino acids. Trimming took 5 bases from V and 4 from J; bases not matched to a gene: 7. The V gene's germline CDR1 is SGHTA and CDR2 FQGNSA. CDR3 sequence reads: CASSPRLAGGRETQYF. The CDR3 DNA reads TGTGCCAGCAGCCCCAGACTAGCGGGAGGAAGAGAGACCCAGTACTTC.

The J gene is TRBJ2-7, the V gene TRBV27, with TRBD2 matching 8 bases. Per germline, CDR1 MNHEY and CDR2 SMNVEV (reference sequence). Trimming took 2 bases from V and 3 from J; bases not matched to a gene: 6. This CDR3 contains 15 residues. DNA for the CDR3: TGTGCCAGCAGTTTAAATGGTCTAGCGGGCTACGAGCAGTACTTC. Translated, it gives CASSLNGLAGYEQYF.

The rearrangement joins TRBV11-2 to TRBJ2-1; D is possibly TRBD1 (5 bases). Trimming cost V 9 bases and J 3 bases, with 15 bases left between them. The CDR3 is made up of 14 amino acids. Germline V lookup: CDR1 SGHAT, CDR2 FQNNGV. The CDR3 sequence: CASFDRYDYNEQFF. DNA for the CDR3: TGTGCCAGTTTCGACAGATACGACTACAATGAGCAGTTCTTC.

This chain uses TRBV5-4 with TRBJ2-1; no clear D gene. This CDR3 spans 13 amino acids. In germline, CDR1 is SGHNT, CDR2 YYREEE (reference sequence). Trimming removed 4 bases from V and 7 bases from J, with 12 bases in between. The CDR3 loop is CASSPGPKNEQFF. CDR3 nucleotide sequence: TGTGCCAGCAGCCCTGGGCCGAAGAATGAGCAGTTCTTC.

This chain links TRBV29-1 with TRBJ2-1; TRBD2 matches at 11 bases. Per germline, CDR1 SQVTM and CDR2 ANQGSEA. The CDR3 length is 14 residues. The ends lost 6 bases at V and 7 bases at J; junction bases unmatched: 8. CDR3 DNA: TGCAGCGTCGCACTAGCGGGAGTAAGGAATGAGCAGTTCTTC. Translating it yields CSVALAGVRNEQFF.

There are a few counts of this clone. The genes are TRBV6-1 and TRBJ2-7; D is undetermined. Germline loops: CDR1 MNHNS, CDR2 SASEGT. This CDR3 comprises 13 residues. With 4 bases removed from V and 2 bases from J, the gap between germline ends came to 9 bases. CDR3 coding DNA: TGTGCCAGCAGTGTCGGACCGACCTACGAGCAGTACTTC. Protein: CASSVGPTYEQYF.

This chain joins TRBV29-1 and TRBJ1-4, with no clear D. Trimming stripped 7 bases from V and 8 bases from J, with 8 bases between. There are 10 residues in the CDR3. Germline-derived CDR1 and CDR2 are SQVTM and ANQGSEA. CDR3 DNA sequence: TGCAGCGGATACCAAGAAAAACTGTTTTTT. Translating gives CSGYQEKLFF.